This entry lists 29 T cell receptor beta chains sequenced from one sample in a study of T-cell reconstitution after alpha-beta-depleted transplantation in children. A TCRbeta library incorporating unique molecular identifiers was prepared. TCRdb reanalysed the PCR reads using MiXCR and keeps one entry per CDR3 protein. The sample shows about 500,000 distinct CDR3 sequences, 11% of them seen only once. The sample here was PBMCs, mostly from graft donor cells, taken 180 days after TCRalphabeta/CD19-depleted stem cell transplant. The receptors originated from a female patient aged 2-9 years who had a stem cell transplant for aplastic anemia, so the T cells may come from the graft donor.

The table lists this clonotype with many counts. V and J are TRBV9 and TRBJ2-6, with 7 bases fitting TRBD2. This CDR3 has 18 amino acids. Looked up from germline, CDR1 is SGDLS and CDR2 is YYNGEE. V lost 1 base and J lost 0; bases outside the gene matches: 7. The CDR3 loop reads CASSVWAGETSGANVLTF. CDR3 coding DNA: TGTGCCAGCAGCGTATGGGCGGGAGAGACCTCTGGGGCCAACGTCCTGACTTTC.

V is TRBV7-2 and J is TRBJ2-5, with 9 positions matching TRBD2. The germline V gene has CDR1 SGHTA and CDR2 FQGNSA. V trimming: 4 bases; J trimming: 6 bases; junction bases outside the gene matches: 12. This CDR3 has 16 residues. CDR3 coding DNA: TGTGCCAGCAGCTCGAATCGTCCTAGCGGGATTAAGACCCAGTACTTC. Residues: CASSSNRPSGIKTQYF.

The CDR3 sequence: CASRMSGDGYNEQFF. The CDR3 coding sequence is TGTGCCAGCCGTATGTCCGGGGACGGCTACAATGAGCAGTTCTTC. The J gene is TRBJ2-1, the V gene TRBV7-6; D assignment may be TRBD1 or TRBD2 (5 bases each). The germline gives CDR1 SGHVS, CDR2 FNYEAQ. The ends were cut back, 8 bases at V and 3 bases at J, with 17 bases in the middle. The CDR3 is made up of 15 amino acids.

CDR3 DNA sequence: TGCAGCTCCCGGACTAGCGGAGGCACAGATACGCAGTATTTT. As protein: CSSRTSGGTDTQYF. The chain recombines TRBV29-1 with TRBJ2-3, with 10 bases aligning to TRBD2. The germline gives CDR1 SQVTM, CDR2 ANQGSEA. CDR3 size: 14 residues. V was pared by 8 bases and J by 1 base, with 6 bases of the junction left unmatched.

This clonotype was seen a handful of times. CDR3 DNA sequence: TGTGCCAGCAGTCTAGCGGGACCTTACGAGCAGTTCTTC. Translated: CASSLAGPYEQFF. The chain combines TRBV7-2 with TRBJ2-1; TRBD2 matches at 9 bases. Trimming cost V 6 bases and J 10 bases; bases outside gene matches: 7. CDR3 length: 13 residues. CDR1 is SGHTA and CDR2 is FQGNSA in the germline V gene.

This clonotype was detected ten times or more. V usage is TRBV28 and J usage is TRBJ1-5; TRBD1 agrees at 9 bases. V lost 3 bases to trimming and J lost 7 bases; unmatched junction nucleotides: 7. The V gene's germline CDR1 is MDHEN and CDR2 SYDVKM. The CDR3 consists of 15 residues. CDR3 bases: TGTGCCAGCAGTTTTAGGGACAGGGTCGGCCAGCCCCAGCATTTT. Its protein is CASSFRDRVGQPQHF.

The gene calls are TRBV4-3 and TRBJ2-2, with 8 nucleotides matching TRBD2. V was clipped by 0 bases and J by 6 bases; unmatched bases: 15. CDR1 is LGHNA and CDR2 is YSLEER in the germline V gene. This CDR3 contains 19 residues. The chain's CDR3 is CASSQDVFSGIPPPGELFF. Here the CDR3 DNA reads TGCGCCAGCAGCCAAGATGTATTTAGCGGGATTCCCCCACCCGGGGAGCTGTTTTTT.

In its sample, this clonotype was seen a few times. The chain has TRBV4-3 and TRBJ2-1; 9 positions agree with TRBD1. Germline V gene sequence: CDR1 LGHNA, CDR2 YSLEER. The ends lost 4 bases at V and 8 bases at J; junction bases unmatched: 6. The CDR3 length is 14 residues. The CDR3 sequence is CASSPDRGYDEQFF. CDR3 DNA: TGCGCCAGCAGCCCGGACAGGGGTTACGATGAGCAGTTCTTC.

This clonotype has a handful of counts. The rearrangement uses TRBV7-2 and TRBJ1-4; 7 positions agree with TRBD1. Looked up from germline, CDR1 is SGHTA and CDR2 is FQGNSA. With 0 bases clipped from V and 5 bases from J, the junction kept 6 bases outside the gene matches. The length of the CDR3 is 16 residues. CDR3 coding DNA: TGTGCCAGCAGCTTAGCGCTAAGGGACAGCAATGAAAAACTGTTTTTT. Translating gives CASSLALRDSNEKLFF.

This clonotype was seen a handful of times. The gene calls are TRBV3-1 and TRBJ1-2, with a tentative D call TRBD1 (5 bases). The length of the CDR3 is 16 residues. The ends were cut back, 3 bases at V and 8 bases at J, with 22 bases in the middle. Germline V lookup: CDR1 LGHDT, CDR2 YNNKEL (reference sequence). CDR3 sequence reads: CASSQGTAAPSYGYTF. The DNA for the CDR3 is TGTGCCAGCAGCCAGGGGACGGCGGCCCCCTCGTACGGCTACACCTTC.

The gene calls are TRBV29-1 and TRBJ2-5, with 9 bases lining up with TRBD2. CDR1 and CDR2 from the germline V gene are SQVTM and ANQGSEA. V was pared by 2 bases and J by 4 bases, with 5 bases of the junction left unmatched. The CDR3 has 14 residues. The CDR3 protein is CSVELTSGSETQYF. In DNA form, the CDR3 reads TGCAGCGTTGAATTGACTAGCGGTTCAGAGACCCAGTACTTC. The full variable domain, with the rest looked up from reference TRBV29-1 and TRBJ2-5, is SAVISQKPSRDICQRGTSLTIQCQVDSQVTMMFWYRQQPGQSLTLIATANQGSEATYESGFVIDKFPISRPNLTFSTLTVSNMSPEDSSIYLCSVELTSGSETQYFGPGTRLLVL.

The chain joins TRBV9 to TRBJ1-1; tentative D call: TRBD1 (6 bases). This CDR3 has 17 amino acids. Trimming stripped 0 bases from V and 0 bases from J, with 15 bases between. CDR1 and CDR2 (germline): SGDLS, YYNGEE. The CDR3 DNA reads TGTGCCAGCAGCGTAGTTTTATCGACAGGATTGAACACTGAAGCTTTCTTT. This codes for CASSVVLSTGLNTEAFF.

This chain joins TRBV9 and TRBJ2-5, with D unresolved. This CDR3 contains 16 residues. Germline lookup yields CDR1 SGDLS and CDR2 YYNGEE. Between the trimmed V and J ends, which lost 2 bases and 2 bases, there was a span of 16 bases. The CDR3, as DNA: TGTGCCAGCAGCGTCTCCGGGTGGAGCCTACAAGAGACCCAGTACTTC. Protein: CASSVSGWSLQETQYF.

This clonotype was recorded a few times. This sequence joins TRBV12-3 or TRBV12-4 and TRBJ2-2; 7 nucleotides align to TRBD1. There are 15 residues in the CDR3. The J segment lost 3 bases and the V segment lost 2 bases, leaving 3 bases of the junction unmatched. CDR3 nucleotides: TGTGCCAGCAGTTTAAACAGGGGCCACACCGGGGAGCTGTTTTTT. Amino acids: CASSLNRGHTGELFF.

Only a few counts were recorded for this clonotype. The rearrangement links TRBV29-1 to TRBJ2-1; D gene uncertain. The CDR3 sequence is 16 residues long. V was shortened by 6 bases and J by 4 bases, with 22 bases between the two germline ends. Per the germline V gene, CDR1 is SQVTM and CDR2 is ANQGSEA. In DNA, the CDR3 is TGCAGCGTGTCAAACCCCCGTGTTTCTCCATACAATGAGCAGTTCTTC. Its protein is CSVSNPRVSPYNEQFF.

This clonotype was picked up a small number of times. V gene TRBV7-9 combines with J gene TRBJ1-1; 9 positions agree with TRBD1. The CDR3 is made up of 15 amino acids. Per germline, CDR1 SEHNR and CDR2 FQNEAQ (reference sequence). The trim removed 2 bases at V and 6 bases at J, leaving 7 bases unmatched. The CDR3 loop reads CASSLRQGGIAEAFF. CDR3 nucleotide sequence: TGTGCCAGCAGCTTACGACAGGGGGGAATAGCTGAAGCTTTCTTT.

This clonotype was counted between two and nine times. J is TRBJ1-2 and V is TRBV12-3 or TRBV12-4; D is ambiguous. V lost 3 bases and J lost 7, with 6 bases in between. The length of the CDR3 is 11 residues. The CDR3 DNA reads as TGTGCCAGCAGTTTTGGGGTTGGCTACACCTTC. Protein: CASSFGVGYTF.

This clonotype was observed a few times. The V gene is TRBV6-2 or TRBV6-3, the J gene TRBJ2-2, with 11 bases that match TRBD2. The CDR3 loop spans 16 amino acids. In germline, CDR1 is MNHEY, CDR2 SVGEGT. Trimming took 0 bases from V and 7 from J; bases not matched to a gene: 4. In DNA form, the CDR3 reads TGTGCCAGCAGTTACTCACTAGCGGGAGTGATCGGGGAGCTGTTTTTT. Encoded protein: CASSYSLAGVIGELFF.

This clonotype was counted only a few times. V is TRBV28 and J is TRBJ2-4, with D perhaps matching TRBD1 or TRBD2 (5 bases each). With 9 bases removed from V and 15 bases from J, the gap between germline ends came to 21 bases. Germline CDR1 is MDHEN and CDR2 is SYDVKM. This CDR3 is 12 amino acids long. CDR3 protein: CASEGRSPVRYF. The CDR3 DNA reads TGTGCCAGTGAGGGGCGGTCCCCGGTTCGGTACTTC.

This clonotype showed up many times. The rearrangement joins TRBV28 to TRBJ2-7, with unresolved D. The CDR3 contains 11 residues. Germline CDR1 MDHEN, CDR2 SYDVKM. Trimming took off 5 bases at V and 3 bases at J, with 5 bases between the two ends. The CDR3 spells CASSTNYEQYF. DNA for the CDR3: TGTGCCAGCAGTACGAACTACGAGCAGTACTTC.

This clonotype was seen at least ten times. The chain joins TRBV7-9 to TRBJ2-1; 9 positions match TRBD2. The CDR3 covers 16 residues. J gave up 5 bases and V 5 bases, and 10 bases lay outside the gene matches. Germline CDR1 SEHNR, CDR2 FQNEAQ (reference sequence). In DNA, the CDR3 is TGTGCCAGCAGCCCCAAGGGGCTAGCGGGGAACAATGAGCAGTTCTTC. Amino acid sequence: CASSPKGLAGNNEQFF.

Note on this clonotype: A much larger clone differs from this one at a single base, so this may be a read error. The chain has TRBV6-5 and TRBJ2-3, with a possible D match to TRBD2 (6 bases). Germline loops: CDR1 MNHEY, CDR2 SVGAGI. This CDR3 is 16 amino acids long. The CDR3 DNA reads TGTGCCAGCAGTTACCGCCTAGCGCGTTCCACAGATATGCAGTATTTT. It yields the protein CASSYRLARSTDMQYF.

The rearrangement uses TRBV7-2 and TRBJ1-5, with unresolved D. Germline V gives CDR1 SGHTA, CDR2 FQGNSA. Trimming took 2 bases from V and 7 from J, leaving 12 bases between them. The CDR3 loop spans 14 amino acids. The DNA of the CDR3 is TGTGCCAGCAGCTTACCCGGGGTGCCACAGCCCCAGCATTTT. Its translation is CASSLPGVPQPQHF.

This clonotype is a singleton in its sample. The CDR3 region has the DNA TGCAGTGCCTCAACGGCCGGGACACGGCATAGCAATCAGCCCCAGCATTTT. Encoded protein: CSASTAGTRHSNQPQHF. The chain couples TRBV20-1 to TRBJ1-5, with D possibly being TRBD1 (6 bases). This CDR3 region has 17 residues. From germline, CDR1 is DFQATT and CDR2 SNEGSKA (reference sequence). Deletions cut 6 bases from V and 0 bases from J, with 21 bases between.

The chain uses TRBV20-1 and TRBJ2-7; the D gene is possibly TRBD1 (6 bases). This CDR3 is 15 amino acids long. Trimming left V 2 bases short and J 2 bases short, with 16 bases between. Per germline, CDR1 DFQATT and CDR2 SNEGSKA (reference sequence). The CDR3 reads CSARRQGLITYEQYF. The CDR3 DNA reads as TGCAGTGCTAGACGGCAGGGGCTCATTACCTACGAGCAGTACTTC.

The V gene is TRBV25-1, the J gene TRBJ2-5, with no clear D. Germline-derived CDR1 and CDR2 are MGHDK and SYGVNS. The CDR3 is made up of 12 amino acids. Trimming cost V 6 bases and J 1 base, with 6 bases left between them. The CDR3 loop is CASSRFQETQYF. As DNA, the CDR3 is TGTGCCAGCAGCCGCTTCCAAGAGACCCAGTACTTC.

This sequence joins TRBV30 and TRBJ2-1; the D is unclear. The V gene's germline CDR1 is GTSNPN and CDR2 SVGIG (reference sequence). Trimming pared 1 base from V and 6 bases from J, leaving 4 bases between. The CDR3 extends over 11 amino acids. The CDR3 loop reads CAWSDGNEQFF. CDR3 nucleotides: TGTGCCTGGAGTGATGGCAATGAGCAGTTCTTC.

The genes are TRBV11-2 and TRBJ2-1, with 11 bases aligning to TRBD2. V was clipped by 0 bases and J by 6 bases; unmatched bases: 10. The CDR3 sequence is 18 residues long. The germline gives CDR1 SGHAT, CDR2 FQNNGV. The CDR3 bases are TGTGCCAGCAGCTTAGATAGGTTGCTAGCGGGAGGCCCCAATGAGCAGTTCTTC. Protein: CASSLDRLLAGGPNEQFF. The full variable domain, its missing parts supplied by reference TRBV11-2 and TRBJ2-1, is EAGVAQSPRYKIIEKRQSVAFWCNPISGHATLYWYQQILGQGPKLLIQFQNNGVVDDSQLPKDRFSAERLKGVDSTLKIQPAKLEDSAVYLCASSLDRLLAGGPNEQFFGPGTRLTVL.

This clonotype was counted only a few times. The chain couples TRBV6-1 to TRBJ2-4; D might be TRBD1 (6 bases). This CDR3 has 15 amino acids. Per germline, CDR1 MNHNS and CDR2 SASEGT. V lost 6 bases and J 5 bases, leaving 17 bases between the germline ends. CDR3 coding DNA: TGTGCCAGCAGACCCATTACAGGGCCGCAAAACATTCAGTACTTC. The encoded protein is CASRPITGPQNIQYF.